A single sample is the source of the 15 T cell receptor beta chains below, sequenced in a study of molecular identifiers for immune sequencing clone quantification. From the PCR reads, TCRdb called clonotypes with MiXCR, one entry per CDR3 protein. The sample lists about 640,000 distinct CDR3 sequences; 15% to 20% were seen once. What was sequenced was naive CD8+ T cells from blood, with Jurkat cell RNA spiked in. Subset noted: FACS-sorted CD8+CD4-CCR7+CD45RA+ naive T cells. These receptors all come from a human donor in good health. Some libraries in this study had Jurkat cell RNA spiked in.

For this clonotype: A much more abundant neighbour one base away suggests this may be a read error. This chain uses TRBV10-3 with TRBJ2-1; 9 nucleotides match TRBD2. The CDR3 has 15 amino acids. V shed 3 bases, J shed 8 bases, and the junction held 8 bases outside the gene matches. CDR1 ENHRY and CDR2 SYGVKD come from the germline V gene. The CDR3 sequence: CAISDSGTSRDEQFF. The CDR3 coding sequence is TGTGCCATCAGTGATTCGGGGACTAGCAGGGATGAGCAGTTCTTC.

For this clonotype: A much larger clone differs by one base, so this may be a read error. This chain connects TRBV21-1 to TRBJ1-3. TRBV21-1 is a known pseudogene. The CDR3 totals 14 residues. CDR3 nucleotide sequence: TGTGCCAGCAGCGAACTGGATTTGTACGACACCATATATTTT. This gives the protein CASSELDLYDTIYF.

There are many counts of this clonotype. V is TRBV20-1 and J is TRBJ2-5, with TRBD1 identical over 8 bases. The CDR3 spans 14 residues. Germline V gene sequence: CDR1 DFQATT, CDR2 SNEGSKA (reference sequence). The ends lost 2 bases at V and 1 base at J; junction bases unmatched: 3. The CDR3 loop reads CSARSDRGQETQYF. CDR3 coding DNA: TGCAGTGCTAGATCCGACAGGGGCCAAGAGACCCAGTACTTC.

The table lists this clonotype with many counts. The chain uses TRBV18 and TRBJ1-1; maybe TRBD1 (5 bases). Trimming took off 2 bases at V and 10 bases at J, with 20 bases between the two ends. The V gene's germline CDR1 is KGHSH and CDR2 LQKENI. CDR3 length: 15 residues. The CDR3 sequence is CASSPSTGDPESAFF. The CDR3 DNA reads TGTGCCAGCTCACCATCCACAGGTGACCCTGAATCAGCTTTCTTT.

This clonotype was seen ten or more times. The chain joins TRBV4-3 to TRBJ1-1; D is perhaps TRBD1 (5 bases). V was shortened by 4 bases and J by 3 bases, with 9 bases between the two germline ends. CDR1 is LGHNA, CDR2 YSLEER, per germline. The CDR3 loop spans 13 amino acids. For the CDR3, the DNA is TGCGCCAGCAGCCTGGGGCCAGACACTGAAGCTTTCTTT. It translates to CASSLGPDTEAFF.

This clonotype appeared once. The chain carries TRBV27 and TRBJ2-7; 10 bases agree with TRBD2. This CDR3 is built from 16 residues. Germline V gene sequence: CDR1 MNHEY, CDR2 SMNVEV (reference sequence). Germline trimming cut 6 bases from V and 2 bases from J; bases unmatched to any gene: 10. CDR3 protein: CASSLSSGSVPYEQYF. CDR3 DNA sequence: TGTGCCAGCAGCTTGTCTAGCGGGAGTGTACCCTACGAGCAGTACTTC.

This clonotype appeared many times. The gene calls are TRBV28 and TRBJ2-5, with D maybe TRBD1 (5 bases). V gave up 2 bases and J gave up 1 base, with 11 bases separating them. CDR1 is MDHEN and CDR2 is SYDVKM in the germline V gene. The CDR3 contains 15 residues. For the CDR3, the DNA is TGTGCCAGCAGTTTAAAAGGGCAGGGCCAAGAGACCCAGTACTTC. This gives the protein CASSLKGQGQETQYF.

V is TRBV4-3 and J is TRBJ2-2; 8 positions match TRBD2. The J segment lost 7 bases and the V segment lost 1 base, leaving 17 bases of the junction unmatched. The CDR3 length is 19 residues. Germline CDR1 reads LGHNA; CDR2 reads YSLEER. CDR3 nucleotide sequence: TGCGCCAGCAGCCAAGGTCTTCAAGCGGGGGCGACAGATGGCGGGGAGCTGTTTTTT. The encoded protein is CASSQGLQAGATDGGELFF.

This chain joins TRBV5-6 and TRBJ1-3, with D possibly TRBD1 on 6 matching bases. V dropped 6 bases and J dropped 8 bases, with 18 bases sitting between them. In germline, CDR1 is SGHDT, CDR2 YYEEEE. This CDR3 is built from 14 residues. CDR3 in DNA: TGTGCCAGCATTGCCAGGGGACCGCCGGACACCATATATTTT. Its protein product is CASIARGPPDTIYF.

In the case of this clonotype: A much larger clone sits a single nucleotide away, making a read error possible. The chain is built from TRBV20-1 and TRBJ2-5; D is ambiguous. The CDR3 loop spans 10 amino acids. The V end lost 0 bases, the J end lost 11 bases, and 7 bases lay between the germline ends. Germline lookup yields CDR1 DFQATT and CDR2 SNEGSKA (reference sequence). Written as DNA, the CDR3 is TGCAGTGCTAGAGAGGATGAGCAGTACTTC. Protein product: CSAREDEQYF.

A remark on this clonotype: With a much larger clone just one base away, this may be a read error. V usage is TRBV12-3 or TRBV12-4 and J usage is TRBJ2-5; maybe TRBD2 (6 bases). This CDR3 contains 16 residues. V dropped 4 bases and J dropped 4 bases, with 19 bases sitting between them. As DNA, the CDR3 is TGTGCCAGCAGTTGGGCGGGATTGGGGTACCGAGAGACCCAGTACTTC. Its protein product is CASSWAGLGYRETQYF.

About this clonotype: This may stem from a read error, because a much larger clone lies one nucleotide away. J is TRBJ2-2 and V is TRBV7-3, with D possibly matching TRBD2 (5 bases). The CDR3 is 13 amino acids. Germline V gives CDR1 SGHTA, CDR2 FQGTGA. CDR3 amino acids: CASSSDSSGELVF. The CDR3 DNA follows: TGTGCCAGCAGCTCCGACTCATCCGGGGAGCTGGTTTTT.

This clonotype was seen at least ten times. J is TRBJ2-5 and V is TRBV7-2; either TRBD1 or TRBD2 may supply D (6 bases each). The CDR3 length is 15 residues. V shed 5 bases and J shed 1 base, with 14 bases lying between them. CDR1 SGHTA and CDR2 FQGNSA come from the germline V gene. This CDR3 is CASSPRDKIQETQYF. The CDR3 coding sequence is TGTGCCAGCAGCCCGCGGGACAAGATCCAAGAGACCCAGTACTTC.

This clonotype has a count of ten or more. The chain employs TRBV7-2 and TRBJ2-2, with 12 bases lining up with TRBD2. The CDR3 has 18 amino acids. The trim removed 0 bases at V and 0 bases at J, leaving 2 bases unmatched. The germline CDR1 and CDR2 sequences are SGHTA and FQGNSA. This CDR3 reads CASSLALAGGPNTGELFF. CDR3 nucleotide sequence: TGTGCCAGCAGCTTAGCGCTAGCGGGAGGGCCGAACACCGGGGAGCTGTTTTTT.

This clonotype was seen ten or more times. The chain employs TRBV7-9 and TRBJ2-7, with 8 bases aligning to TRBD2. CDR1 is SEHNR, CDR2 FQNEAQ, per germline (reference sequence). This CDR3 is built from 14 residues. V was clipped by 2 bases and J by 6 bases; unmatched bases: 6. The CDR3 bases are TGTGCCAGCAGCTTAACAAGCGGGAGTGGCGAGCAGTACTTC. Protein: CASSLTSGSGEQYF.